The clone carrying this TCR beta chain was seen a single time. A read error may produce the germline difference seen at one junction end. TCRbeta libraries were built with three rounds of nested PCR, modified from ARM-PCR. A single record per CDR3 protein comes from TCRdb applying MiXCR to the multiplex PCR reads. This table holds 84,000 or so distinct CDR3 sequences, about 61% found once. Germline CDR1 and CDR2: MNHEY and SVGAGI. The CDR3 totals 17 residues. These data belong to a study of tumor and adjacent non-tumor tissue in lung cancer. No cell sorting was done before RNA was extracted from the tissue.

The sequencing input was lung tumor tissue. This chain uses TRBV6-5 with TRBJ2-3; TRBD2 agrees at 10 bases. The clonotype was recovered from a man in his 70s with non-small cell lung cancer. In DNA form, the CDR3 reads TGCTCCAGCAGTTACGGAGCTAGCGGGAGTGGGGGAGATACGCAATATTTT. It encodes CSSSYGASGSGGDTQYF.